The 8 T cell receptor beta chains given below trace back to one sample, sequenced in a study of blood T cell repertoires in COVID-19 (dated by TCRdb to 2018 to 2020). Library generation was performed with the immunoSEQ multiplex PCR assay. TCRdb took over this immuneACCESS table, retaining in-frame rearrangements with V and J assigned. Such tables are incomplete; in checked studies, under half of the missing clones stem from an unresolved V gene, and the remainder is unexplained. The sample data list around 150,000 clones, and roughly 85% of these were observed just once. Together, the top ten hold roughly 3.4% of the sample. Sequenced sample: peripheral blood. These receptors all come from a man in his 70s with acute or convalescent COVID-19.

The rearrangement links TRBV3-1 (or the pseudogene TRBV3-2) to TRBJ1-3; 7 positions agree with TRBD1. Per germline, CDR1 LGHDT and CDR2 YNNKEL (reference sequence). The V and J ends lost 4 bases and 2 bases, in that order; junction bases with no gene match: 8. The CDR3 has 16 residues. As DNA, the CDR3 is TGTGCCAGCAGCCTCCTTGGAGGGGGCCCTGGAAACACCATATATTTT. It specifies CASSLLGGGPGNTIYF.

The CDR3 sequence: CASSQAVSGSETQYF. CDR3 in DNA: TGTGCCAGCAGCCAAGCGGTTAGCGGGAGTGAGACCCAGTACTTC. V and J are TRBV3-1 (or the pseudogene TRBV3-2) and TRBJ2-5; 9 bases map to TRBD2. The CDR3 has 15 amino acids. The V gene end was trimmed by 1 base and the J gene end by 5 bases; junction bases not matched to a gene: 5. Germline V gene data show CDR1 as LGHDT and CDR2 as YNNKEL (reference sequence).

The chain has TRBV5-1 and TRBJ2-1, with 10 bases fitting TRBD2. This CDR3 has 16 residues. In germline, CDR1 is SGHRS, CDR2 YFSETQ. V was pared by 4 bases and J by 4 bases, with 8 bases of the junction left unmatched. CDR3 region: CASSDGGLAAYNEQFF. The CDR3 region has the DNA TGCGCCAGCAGCGACGGAGGACTAGCGGCATACAATGAGCAGTTCTTC.

V is TRBV11-2 and J is TRBJ2-1; 9 positions agree with TRBD2. The V segment lost 5 bases and the J segment 4 bases; nucleotides outside the gene matches: 6. Germline lookup yields CDR1 SGHAT and CDR2 FQNNGV. This CDR3 spans 15 amino acids. The CDR3 loop is CASSGGLAQYNEQFF. CDR3 sequence (DNA): TGTGCCAGCAGCGGAGGACTAGCGCAATACAATGAGCAGTTCTTC.

The genes are TRBV5-1 and TRBJ2-5; 11 nucleotides match TRBD1. Germline V gene lookup returns CDR1 SGHRS and CDR2 YFSETQ. The CDR3 extends over 14 amino acids. The trim removed 4 bases at V and 5 bases at J, leaving 4 bases unmatched. This chain's CDR3 is CASSPRTGGETQYF. The CDR3 nucleotides read TGCGCCAGCAGCCCCCGGACAGGGGGCGAGACCCAGTACTTC.

The chain joins TRBV7-9 to TRBJ1-3; D may be TRBD1 (5 bases). Looked up from germline, CDR1 is SEHNR and CDR2 is FQNEAQ (reference sequence). Trimming stripped 1 base from V and 4 bases from J, with 11 bases between. This CDR3 is 15 amino acids long. This chain's CDR3 is CASSLVQGPGNTIYF. For the CDR3, the DNA is TGTGCCAGCAGCTTAGTCCAGGGCCCCGGAAACACCATATATTTT.

The chain is built from TRBV9 and TRBJ2-2; TRBD2 agrees at 10 bases. Losses at the gene ends were 4 bases for V and 4 bases for J; bases not matched to a gene: 16. CDR1 is SGDLS, CDR2 YYNGEE, per germline. The CDR3 is made up of 19 amino acids. CDR3 DNA sequence: TGTGCCAGCAGCCTAGGGGCGGGACCTAGCGGGGGTAGCACCGGGGAGCTGTTTTTT. This gives the protein CASSLGAGPSGGSTGELFF.

There are a few counts of this clone. The J gene is TRBJ2-2, the V gene TRBV28; 7 positions agree with TRBD1. This CDR3 region has 17 residues. The germline V gene encodes CDR1 MDHEN and CDR2 SYDVKM. The V segment lost 9 bases and the J segment 2 bases; nucleotides outside the gene matches: 15. In DNA form, the CDR3 reads TGTGCCAGTGGGATTGGCCTCGGGACAGCCAACACCGGGGAGCTGTTTTTT. Protein product: CASGIGLGTANTGELFF. The variable domain in full, with the rest retrieved from reference TRBV28 and TRBJ2-2, is DVKVTQSSRYLVKRTGEKVFLECVQDMDHENMFWYRQDPGLGLRLIYFSYDVKMKEKGDIPEGYSVSREKKERFSLILESASTNQTSMYLCASGIGLGTANTGELFFGEGSRLTVL.